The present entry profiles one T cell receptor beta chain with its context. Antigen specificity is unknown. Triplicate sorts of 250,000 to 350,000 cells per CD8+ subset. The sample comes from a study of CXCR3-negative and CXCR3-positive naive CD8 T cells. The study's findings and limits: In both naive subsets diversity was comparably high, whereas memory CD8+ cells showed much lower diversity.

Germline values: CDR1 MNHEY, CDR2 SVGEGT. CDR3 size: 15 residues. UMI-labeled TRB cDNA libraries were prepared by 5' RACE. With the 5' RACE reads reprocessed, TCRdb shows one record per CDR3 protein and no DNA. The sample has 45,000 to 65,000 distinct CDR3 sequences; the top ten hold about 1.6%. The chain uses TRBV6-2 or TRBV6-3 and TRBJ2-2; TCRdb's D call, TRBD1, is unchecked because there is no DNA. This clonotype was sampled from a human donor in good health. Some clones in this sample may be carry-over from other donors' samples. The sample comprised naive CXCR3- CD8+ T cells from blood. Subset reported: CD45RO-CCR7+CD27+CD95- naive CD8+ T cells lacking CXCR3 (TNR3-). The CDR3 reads CASSYGAGRTGELFF.